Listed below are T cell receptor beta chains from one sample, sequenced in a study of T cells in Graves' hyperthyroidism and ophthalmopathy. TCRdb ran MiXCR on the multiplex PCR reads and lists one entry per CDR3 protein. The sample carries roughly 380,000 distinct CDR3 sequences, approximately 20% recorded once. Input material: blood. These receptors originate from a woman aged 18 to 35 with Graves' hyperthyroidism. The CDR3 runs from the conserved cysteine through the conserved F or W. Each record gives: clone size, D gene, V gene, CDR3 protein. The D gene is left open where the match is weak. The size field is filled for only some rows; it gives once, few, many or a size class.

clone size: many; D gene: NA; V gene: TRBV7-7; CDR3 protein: CASSLVLGRRNTEAFF
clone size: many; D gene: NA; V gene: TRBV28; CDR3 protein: CASSFQLPRRSEAFF
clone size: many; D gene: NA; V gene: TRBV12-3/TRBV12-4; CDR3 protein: CASSSEDTGDQPQHF
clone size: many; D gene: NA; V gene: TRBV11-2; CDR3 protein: CASSHLEPHVTGELFF
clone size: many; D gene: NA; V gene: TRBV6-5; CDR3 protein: CASSYRQVGNTEAFF
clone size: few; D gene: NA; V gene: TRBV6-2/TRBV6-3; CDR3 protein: CASSYLQLNTEAFF
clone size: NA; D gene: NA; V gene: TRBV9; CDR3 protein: CASSSRSSVETQYF
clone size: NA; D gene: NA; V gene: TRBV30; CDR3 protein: CACETGPNSGANVLTF
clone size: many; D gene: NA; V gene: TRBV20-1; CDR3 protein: CSARDPTGGFRGYTF
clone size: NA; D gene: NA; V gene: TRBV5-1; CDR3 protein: CASSLGGQAEQYF
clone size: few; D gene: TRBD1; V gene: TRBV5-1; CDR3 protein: CASSSGQGAATQYF
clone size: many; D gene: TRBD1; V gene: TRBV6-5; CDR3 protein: CASSYSYRGLNYEQYF
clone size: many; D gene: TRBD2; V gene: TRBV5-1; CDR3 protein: CASSSERGGETQYF
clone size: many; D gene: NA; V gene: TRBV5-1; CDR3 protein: CASSLAPGRNTEAFF
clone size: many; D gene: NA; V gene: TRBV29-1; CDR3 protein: CSVDRDYGYTF
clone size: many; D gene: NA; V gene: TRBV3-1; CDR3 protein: CASTHGFTEAFF
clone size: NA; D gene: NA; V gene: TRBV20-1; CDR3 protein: CSARGPLRGIEAFF
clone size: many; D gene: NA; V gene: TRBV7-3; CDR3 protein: CASSLQGNAPSYEQYF
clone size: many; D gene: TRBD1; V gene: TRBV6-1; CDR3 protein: CASRLPGQGNSPLHF
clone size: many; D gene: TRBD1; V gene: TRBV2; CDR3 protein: CASGTGTYEQYF
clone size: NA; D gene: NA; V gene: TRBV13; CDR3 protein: CASSFGLQGPRNTIYF
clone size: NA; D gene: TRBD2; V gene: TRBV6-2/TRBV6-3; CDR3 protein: CASSYSPSGGRGDTQYF
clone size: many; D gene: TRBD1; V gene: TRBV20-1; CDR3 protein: CSARPSPGQYYEQYF
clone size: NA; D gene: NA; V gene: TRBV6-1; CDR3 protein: CASTERSSGANVLTF
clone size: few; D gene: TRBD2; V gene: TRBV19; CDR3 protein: CASSSTSGYSYEQYF
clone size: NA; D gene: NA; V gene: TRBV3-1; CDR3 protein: CASSIAVDTQYF
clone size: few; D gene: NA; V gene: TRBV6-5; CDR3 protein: CASSNLWTVNYGYTF
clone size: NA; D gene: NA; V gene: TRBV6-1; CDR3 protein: CASTRDGESTGELFF
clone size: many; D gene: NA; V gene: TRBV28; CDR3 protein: CASIPRGARSEAFF
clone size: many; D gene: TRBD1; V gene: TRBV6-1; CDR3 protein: CASRRDSFYGYTF
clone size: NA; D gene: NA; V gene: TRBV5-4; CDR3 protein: CASSFHFEYSLRTQETQYF
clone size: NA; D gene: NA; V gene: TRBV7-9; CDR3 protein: CASSSINTGELFF
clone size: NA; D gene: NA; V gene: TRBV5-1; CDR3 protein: CASSPKNRRQETQYF
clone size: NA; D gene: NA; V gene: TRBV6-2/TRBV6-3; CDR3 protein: CASHGGRETQYF
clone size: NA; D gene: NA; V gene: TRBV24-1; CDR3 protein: CATSGGDGYTEAFF
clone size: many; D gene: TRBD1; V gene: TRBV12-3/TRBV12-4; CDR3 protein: CASSRGGGYTF
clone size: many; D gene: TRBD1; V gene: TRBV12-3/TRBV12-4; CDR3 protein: CASSPGQGGSPLHF
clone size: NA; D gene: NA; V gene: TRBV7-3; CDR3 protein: CASSLIEGGGYTF
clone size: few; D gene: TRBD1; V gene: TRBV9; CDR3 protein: CASSVGDRAFEQYF
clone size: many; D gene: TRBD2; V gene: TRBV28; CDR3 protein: CASSPSGRAYEQYF
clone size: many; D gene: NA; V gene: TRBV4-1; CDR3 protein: CASSQVDNQPQHF
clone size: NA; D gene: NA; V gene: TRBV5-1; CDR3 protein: CARTNGLGGTLSYEQYF